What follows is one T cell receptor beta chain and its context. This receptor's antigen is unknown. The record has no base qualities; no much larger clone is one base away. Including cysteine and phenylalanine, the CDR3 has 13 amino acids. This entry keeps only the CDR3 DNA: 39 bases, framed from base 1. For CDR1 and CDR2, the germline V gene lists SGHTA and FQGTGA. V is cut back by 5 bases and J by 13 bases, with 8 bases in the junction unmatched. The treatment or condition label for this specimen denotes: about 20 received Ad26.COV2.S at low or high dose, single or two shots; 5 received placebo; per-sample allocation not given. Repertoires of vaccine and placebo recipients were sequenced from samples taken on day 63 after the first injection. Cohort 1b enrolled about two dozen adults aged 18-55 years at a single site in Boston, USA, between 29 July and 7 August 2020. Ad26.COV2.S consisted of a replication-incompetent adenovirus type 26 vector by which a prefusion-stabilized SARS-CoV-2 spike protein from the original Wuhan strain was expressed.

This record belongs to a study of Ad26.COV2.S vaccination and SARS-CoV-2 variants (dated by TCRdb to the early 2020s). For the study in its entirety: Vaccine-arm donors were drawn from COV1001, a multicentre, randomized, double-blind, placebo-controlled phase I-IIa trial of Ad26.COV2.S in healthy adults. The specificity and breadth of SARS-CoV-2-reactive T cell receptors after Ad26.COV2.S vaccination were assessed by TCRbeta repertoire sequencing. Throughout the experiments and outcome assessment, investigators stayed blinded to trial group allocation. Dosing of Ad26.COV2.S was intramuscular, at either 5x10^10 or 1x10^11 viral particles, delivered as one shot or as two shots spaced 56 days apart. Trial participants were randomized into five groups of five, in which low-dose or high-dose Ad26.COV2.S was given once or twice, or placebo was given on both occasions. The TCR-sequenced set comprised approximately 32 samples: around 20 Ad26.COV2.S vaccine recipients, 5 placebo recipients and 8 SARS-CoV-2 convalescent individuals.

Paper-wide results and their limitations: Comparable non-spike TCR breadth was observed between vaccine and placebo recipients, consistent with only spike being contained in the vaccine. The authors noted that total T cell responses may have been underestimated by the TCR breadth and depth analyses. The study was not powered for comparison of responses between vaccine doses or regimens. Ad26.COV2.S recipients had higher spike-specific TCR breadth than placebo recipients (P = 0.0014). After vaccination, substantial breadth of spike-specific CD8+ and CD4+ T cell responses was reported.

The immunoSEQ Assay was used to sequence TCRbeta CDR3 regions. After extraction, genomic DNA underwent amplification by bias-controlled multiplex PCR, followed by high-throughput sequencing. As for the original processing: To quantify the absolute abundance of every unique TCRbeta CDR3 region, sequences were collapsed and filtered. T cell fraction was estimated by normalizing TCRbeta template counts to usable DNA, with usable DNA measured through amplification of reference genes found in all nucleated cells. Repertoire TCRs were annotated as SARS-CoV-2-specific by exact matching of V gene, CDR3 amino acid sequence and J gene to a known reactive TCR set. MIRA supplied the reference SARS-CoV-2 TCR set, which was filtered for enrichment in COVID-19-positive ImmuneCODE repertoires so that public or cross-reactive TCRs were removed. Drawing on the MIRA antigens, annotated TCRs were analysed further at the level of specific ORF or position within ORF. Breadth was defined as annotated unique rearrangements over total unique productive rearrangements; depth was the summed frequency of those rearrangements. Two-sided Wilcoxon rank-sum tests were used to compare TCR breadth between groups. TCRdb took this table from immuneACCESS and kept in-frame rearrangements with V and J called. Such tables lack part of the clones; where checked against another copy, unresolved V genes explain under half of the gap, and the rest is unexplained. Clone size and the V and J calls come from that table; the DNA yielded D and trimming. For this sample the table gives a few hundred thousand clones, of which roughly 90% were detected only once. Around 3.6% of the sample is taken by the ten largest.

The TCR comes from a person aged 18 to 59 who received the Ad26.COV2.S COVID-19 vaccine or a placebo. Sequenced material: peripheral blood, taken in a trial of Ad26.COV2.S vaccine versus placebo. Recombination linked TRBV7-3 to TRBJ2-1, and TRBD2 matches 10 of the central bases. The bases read TGTGCCAGCAGCCCAGGACTAGCGGTAGCTCAGTTCTTC. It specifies CASSPGLAVAQFF. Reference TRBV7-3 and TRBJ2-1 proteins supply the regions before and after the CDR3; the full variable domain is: GAGVSQTPSNKVTEKGKYVELRCDPISGHTALYWYRQSLGQGPEFLIYFQGTGAADDSGLPNDRFFAVRPEGSVSTLKIQRTERGDSAVYLCASSPGLAVAQFFGPGTRLTVL.